These 8 T cell receptor beta chains were sequenced from one sample in a study of neurological immune-mediated disorders. TCRdb reprocessed the 5' RACE reads with MiXCR, giving one entry per CDR3 protein. The sample contains some 100,000 distinct CDR3 sequences, 13% of which appear only once. The time point here: longitudinal time-point 2. The specimen sequenced was PBMCs. The receptors were gathered from a female donor with HTLV-1-associated myelopathy (HAM/TSP).

On this clonotype itself: A read error is possible here, since a much larger clone lies one base away. The J gene is TRBJ2-5, the V gene TRBV19; tentative D call: TRBD2 (5 bases). CDR1 LNHDA and CDR2 SQIVND come from the germline V gene (reference sequence). The CDR3 runs to 11 residues. The V and J ends lost 8 bases and 6 bases respectively, with 10 bases between them. The CDR3 DNA sequence: TGTGCCAGTGGGTGGGAGAAGACCCAGTACTTC. This translates into CASGWEKTQYF.

Many counts were recorded for this clonotype. The V and J genes are TRBV29-1 and TRBJ1-4; no reliable D call. This CDR3 has 13 amino acids. Trimming pared 5 bases from V and 8 bases from J, leaving 15 bases between. Germline-derived CDR1 and CDR2 are SQVTM and ANQGSEA. CDR3 loop: CSVLKQILEKLFF. As DNA, the CDR3 is TGCAGCGTTTTAAAACAGATTCTCGAAAAACTGTTTTTT.

The chain has TRBV10-3 and TRBJ2-5; D remains unclear. The germline V gene encodes CDR1 ENHRY and CDR2 SYGVKD. The CDR3 has 14 amino acids. Between the trimmed V and J ends, which lost 4 bases and 7 bases, there was a span of 16 bases. The DNA of the CDR3 is TGTGCCATCAGTGGCTCGAAGTACCAGAGGACCCAGTACTTC. Its translation is CAISGSKYQRTQYF.

This clonotype was counted at least ten times. The chain joins TRBV5-5 to TRBJ1-5; D uncertain. The V end lost 0 bases, the J end lost 5 bases, and 9 bases lay between the germline ends. Per germline, CDR1 SGHKS and CDR2 YYEKEE (reference sequence). The CDR3 sequence is 14 residues long. The CDR3 here is CASSLGSPDQPQHF. The CDR3 DNA sequence: TGTGCCAGCAGCTTGGGTTCACCAGATCAGCCCCAGCATTTT. The whole variable domain, filled in from reference TRBV5-5 and TRBJ1-5, reads DAGVTQSPTHLIKTRGQQVTLRCSPISGHKSVSWYQQVLGQGPQFIFQYYEKEERGRGNFPDRFSARQFPNYSSELNVNALLLGDSALYLCASSLGSPDQPQHFGDGTRLSIL.

This clonotype occurred many times. The chain carries TRBV6-5 and TRBJ2-7, with 11 bases fitting TRBD2. The CDR3 is 15 residues long. Losses at the gene ends were 0 bases for V and 4 bases for J; bases not matched to a gene: 2. Germline V gene sequence: CDR1 MNHEY, CDR2 SVGAGI. The CDR3 nucleotides read TGTGCCAGCAGTTACTCCGGGACTAGCGGTTACGAGCAGTACTTC. Protein product: CASSYSGTSGYEQYF.

At least ten counts were recorded for this clonotype. This sequence joins TRBV5-1 and TRBJ1-1; weak D call: TRBD1 (5 bases). The CDR3 runs 13 residues. Trimming stripped 4 bases from V and 3 bases from J, with 10 bases between. Germline CDR1 reads SGHRS; CDR2 reads YFSETQ. CDR3 in DNA: TGCGCCAGCAGCGCCATCAGGGACACTGAAGCTTTCTTT. Amino acids: CASSAIRDTEAFF. The variable domain in full, with the rest retrieved from reference TRBV5-1 and TRBJ1-1, is KAGVTQTPRYLIKTRGQQVTLSCSPISGHRSVSWYQQTPGQGLQFLFEYFSETQRNKGNFPGRFSGRQFSNSRSEMNVSTLELGDSALYLCASSAIRDTEAFFGQGTRLTVV.

The table lists this clonotype with many counts. The rearrangement joins TRBV7-2 to TRBJ1-2; a possible D gene is TRBD1 (5 bases). The CDR3 is 14 amino acids. Germline CDR1 and CDR2: SGHTA and FQGNSA. V was clipped by 5 bases and J by 8 bases, with 18 bases between them. CDR3 DNA sequence: TGTGCCAGCAGCCCCCCGGAGGCAGGGCGCGGCTACACCTTC. Translation gives CASSPPEAGRGYTF.

This clonotype was observed at least ten times. This chain uses TRBV5-1 with TRBJ2-1; 9 bases are a match to TRBD2. Per germline, CDR1 SGHRS and CDR2 YFSETQ. J lost 1 base, V lost 4 bases, and 6 bases had no gene match. The CDR3 length is 16 residues. The CDR3 sequence: CASSKEAGGSYNEQFF. The CDR3, as DNA: TGCGCCAGCAGCAAGGAAGCGGGGGGTTCCTACAATGAGCAGTTCTTC.